This is a list of T cell receptor beta chains from one sample in a study of T cells in Graves' hyperthyroidism and ophthalmopathy. Each CDR3 protein is one row after TCRdb ran MiXCR on the multiplex PCR reads. The data show about 640,000 distinct CDR3 sequences, about 20% seen once. The sequenced material came from blood. These receptors were collected from a man aged 30 to 39 with Graves' ophthalmopathy. CDR3s include the opening cysteine and the closing phenylalanine or tryptophan. The order of the fields is CDR3 DNA, CDR3 protein, J gene, D gene, clone size, V gene. The D gene is left open where the match is weak. Not all rows give a size; the values are once, few, many and, for expanded clones, a class.

TGTGCCAGCAGTTCCTCATCAAGACAGGGACGGCAGCCCCAGCATTTT CASSSSSRQGRQPQHF TRBJ1-5 TRBD1 few TRBV6-5
TGTGCCAGCAGCGCCTTGGGTCTAGCGGACACAGATACGCAGTATTTT CASSALGLADTDTQYF TRBJ2-3 TRBD2 few TRBV14
TGTGCCAGCAGTGAACCGGCCCGCGGGGACTATGGCTACACCTTC CASSEPARGDYGYTF TRBJ1-2 . many TRBV28
TGCGCCAGCAGCTCCGGCGGGACTAGCGGGATTAGCGGGGAGCTGTTTTTT CASSSGGTSGISGELFF TRBJ2-2 TRBD2 . TRBV5-1
TGTGCCAGCAGCCCACGCAACGAGCAGTACTTC CASSPRNEQYF TRBJ2-7 . . TRBV7-9
TGCAGTGCTAGGGGGCAGCTTTCGTCCCCCTACAATGAGCAGTTCTTC CSARGQLSSPYNEQFF TRBJ2-1 . few TRBV20-1
TGTGCCAGCCGAGGACCGAGGAGGGAGCAGTACTTC CASRGPRREQYF TRBJ2-7 . . TRBV6-2/TRBV6-3
TGCGCCAGCAGAAGACTCCAGAATGAGCAGTTCTTC CASRRLQNEQFF TRBJ2-1 . . TRBV10-2
TGCAGCGTTGAAGGGGACAGGGGATCCTACGAGCAGTACTTC CSVEGDRGSYEQYF TRBJ2-7 TRBD1 many TRBV29-1
TGTGCCAGCAGGACACAGGGGGCTCATGGTGGCTACACCTTC CASRTQGAHGGYTF TRBJ1-2 TRBD1 . TRBV27
TGTGCCAGCAGTGAAGCGCTTGAGACCCAGTACTTC CASSEALETQYF TRBJ2-5 . many TRBV2
TGTGCCAGCAGAAGCAGGGTGTTGGACACCGGGGAGCTGTTTTTT CASRSRVLDTGELFF TRBJ2-2 . few TRBV12-3/TRBV12-4
TGTGCCAGCAGCTTAGATGGGGGGAATAATGAAAAACTGTTTTTT CASSLDGGNNEKLFF TRBJ1-4 . . TRBV7-6
TGCGCCAGCAGCTTGGAACTAGCGGGAAAAAACATTCAGTACTTC CASSLELAGKNIQYF TRBJ2-4 TRBD2 . TRBV5-1
TGTGCCAGCAGCCAAGATAAACTAGCGCGGGAGCAGTACTTC CASSQDKLAREQYF TRBJ2-7 . . TRBV3-2
TGCAGCGGGGGGGTCTCCGGGACAGGGGTTGTGGCTTTCTTT CSGGVSGTGVVAFF TRBJ1-1 TRBD1 few TRBV29-1
TGCAGTGCTAGAGATCAGGGAAACACCATATATTTT CSARDQGNTIYF TRBJ1-3 . few TRBV20-1
TGTGCCAGCAGCGTAGGGTCACAGGGGAGTAATTCACCCCTCCACTTT CASSVGSQGSNSPLHF TRBJ1-6 TRBD1 few TRBV9
TGTGCCAGCAGTTACTCGAAGAGTATCGGTTCACCCCTCCACTTT CASSYSKSIGSPLHF TRBJ1-6 . . TRBV6-2/TRBV6-3
TGTGCCACCAGCAGAGTCGGGTTTGAAAAACTGTTTTTT CATSRVGFEKLFF TRBJ1-4 . . TRBV15
TGTGCCACCTTAAGGACCTACCCACCCGGGGAGCTGTTTTTT CATLRTYPPGELFF TRBJ2-2 . . TRBV27
TGTGCCAGCAGCTTGGACCGGGACGGAAGAAACACCATATATTTT CASSLDRDGRNTIYF TRBJ1-3 . . TRBV5-4
TGCGCCAGCAAAACAGGGGACACAGATACGCAGTATTTT CASKTGDTDTQYF TRBJ2-3 TRBD1 many TRBV5-1
TGCGCCAGTAGCAGGTTAGGGACAGAATACGAGCAGTACTTC CASSRLGTEYEQYF TRBJ2-7 TRBD1 . TRBV4-1
TGTGCCATCAGTGAGTCGGGGTCGCTGAGCAATCAGCCCCAGCATTTT CAISESGSLSNQPQHF TRBJ1-5 . few TRBV10-3
TGTGCCAGCAGCCCGGGTTCGTTTGGAGATACGCAGTATTTT CASSPGSFGDTQYF TRBJ2-3 . many TRBV7-3
TGTGCCAGCGGGCAGGCCAACTACAATGAGCAGTTCTTC CASGQANYNEQFF TRBJ2-1 . . TRBV9